The following is a T cell receptor (beta chain) sequence with its context. The data were taken from a study of blood T cell repertoires in COVID-19. Background on the study: COVID-19 samples, acute and convalescent, were from the United States, Italy and Spain. PBMCs, B-cell-depleted T cells, or T cells were the source of the cDNA or gDNA that made up the material.

The CDR3 covers 16 residues. Trimming stripped 3 bases from V and 0 bases from J, with 10 bases between. Germline assignment: CDR1 SGDLS and CDR2 YYNGEE. In the original workflow: The assay estimated nucleated cells by amplifying reference gene primers. Data came from immunoSEQ multiplex PCR; TCRdb stores just in-frame clones and leaves some out. V, J and clone size derive from that table, while D and trimming were established from the DNA sequence. This table holds several thousand clones, under 85% found once. This sequence joins TRBV9 and TRBJ1-6, with D perhaps matching TRBD1 (6 bases). The sequenced material came from peripheral blood. The sequence was collected from a human donor in a cohort sampled during active COVID-19. The CDR3 protein is CASSAQGSSYNSPLHF. The CDR3, as DNA: TGTGCCAGCAGCGCCCAGGGGAGCTCCTATAATTCACCCCTCCACTTT.